The sequence of this T cell receptor beta chain was determined in a study of beta chain features in type 1 diabetes. Study at large: Researchers looked at roughly 110 million sorted cells across all samples.

General study points: Sequencing from cDNA could over-represent high-TCR-expressing cells. A moderate, significant TCRB CDR3 shortening appeared in type 1 diabetes across four CD4+ subsets.

In regard to this clone: The antigen is unknown.

The CDR3 is 16 residues long. V shed 6 bases and J shed 3 bases, with 21 bases lying between them. CDR1 is MDHEN, CDR2 SYDVKM, per germline. Expressed TCRB transcripts were sequenced, since all the RNA that had been isolated was reverse transcribed. Regulatory, naive and central memory T cell samples averaged approximately 3.5 million reads. The repertoire was sequenced with immunoSEQ multiplex PCR; TCRdb's copy has only in-frame clones and lacks some. Of around 710,000 clones listed, around 12% are singletons. This TCR was recovered from a man aged 25 to 45 with type 1 diabetes. This rearrangement joins TRBV28 to TRBJ2-7; D may be TRBD1 or TRBD2 (5 bases each). The sequenced sample was naive CD4+ T cells from blood. In DNA, the CDR3 is TGTGCCAGCAGGGACCCCGGGACGGCTTCTATCTACGAGCAGTACTTC. It specifies CASRDPGTASIYEQYF.